This T cell receptor beta chain came from a study of T cell repertoires in cytomegalovirus infection. Across the whole study: From public TCR beta signatures came an indication of both CMV infection and matching HLA type.

This clonotype was seen a handful of times. Its antigen remains unknown. MiXCR, run by TCRdb on the reads, gives a single entry per CDR3 protein. This sample has approximately 990,000 distinct CDR3 sequences, with less than 40% found just once. The sequence was collected from a human donor in good health (CMV status not recorded). Some clones in this sample may be carry-over from other donors' samples. Here the sequenced sample was cultured CD8+ T cells from PBMCs, taken from culture after CMV antigen stimulation.

DNA for the CDR3: TGTGCCAGCAGTTACACCCAGGGTAAAACTGAAGCTTTCTTT. Residues: CASSYTQGKTEAFF. The J gene is TRBJ1-1, the V gene TRBV6-2 or TRBV6-3; D is possibly TRBD1 (5 bases). With 2 bases removed from V and 5 bases from J, the gap between germline ends came to 12 bases. CDR1 and CDR2 (germline): MNHEY, SVGEGT. This CDR3 has 14 residues.